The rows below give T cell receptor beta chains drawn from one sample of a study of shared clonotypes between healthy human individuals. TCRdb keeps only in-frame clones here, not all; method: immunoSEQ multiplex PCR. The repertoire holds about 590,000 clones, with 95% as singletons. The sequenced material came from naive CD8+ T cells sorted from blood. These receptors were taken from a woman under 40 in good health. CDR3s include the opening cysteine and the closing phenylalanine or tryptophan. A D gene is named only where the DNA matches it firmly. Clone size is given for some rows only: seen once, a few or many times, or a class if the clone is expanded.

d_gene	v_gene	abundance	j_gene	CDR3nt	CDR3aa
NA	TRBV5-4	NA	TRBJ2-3	TGTGCCAGCAGCTTCTTTAGCGACACAGATACGCAGTATTTT	CASSFFSDTDTQYF
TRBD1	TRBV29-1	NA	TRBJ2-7	TGCAGCGTTGGGCTACCGCGGGACAGGGGCCTGCCCTACGAGCAGTACTTC	CSVGLPRDRGLPYEQYF
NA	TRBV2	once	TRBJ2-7	TGTGCCAGCAGTGACGGCCGGTACTACGAGCAGTACTTC	CASSDGRYYEQYF
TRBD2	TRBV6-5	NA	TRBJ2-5	TGTGCCAGCAGTTACTCGCAAGCGGGGGCGGCCCAGTACTTC	CASSYSQAGAAQYF
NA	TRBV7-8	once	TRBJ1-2	TGTGCCAGCATCCCTCTCGGGCAGGGAGTTGAAGAGTACTATGGCTACACCTTC	CASIPLGQGVEEYYGYTF
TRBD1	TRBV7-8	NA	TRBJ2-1	TGTGCCAGCAGCTTCCGGGGACAGGGTTTCTACAATGAGCAGTTCTTC	CASSFRGQGFYNEQFF
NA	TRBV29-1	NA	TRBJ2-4	TGCAGCGTTGAAGGGAACGAAGGAAACATTCAGTACTTC	CSVEGNEGNIQYF
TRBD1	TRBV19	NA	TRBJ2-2	TGTGCCAGTAGTACGAGGAGACCCGGGACAGAAGAAACCGGGGAGCTGTTTTTT	CASSTRRPGTEETGELFF
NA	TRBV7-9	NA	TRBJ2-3	TGTGCCAGCAGCCCCGTTGACACAGATACGCAGTATTTT	CASSPVDTDTQYF
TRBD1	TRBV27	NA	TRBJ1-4	TGTGCCAGCAGTCTAAGGACAGGAAATGAAAAACTGTTTTTT	CASSLRTGNEKLFF
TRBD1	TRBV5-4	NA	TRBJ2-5	TGTGCCAGCGCCAAGGGGGCCATCCAAGAGACCCAGTACTTC	CASAKGAIQETQYF
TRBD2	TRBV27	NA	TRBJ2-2	TGTGCCAGCAGTTTACACACTAGCGGGAGAGACACCGGGGAGCTGTTTTTT	CASSLHTSGRDTGELFF
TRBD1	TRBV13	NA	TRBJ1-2	TGTGCCAGCAGCCCACAGGGGGCGGTCTATGGCTACACCTTC	CASSPQGAVYGYTF
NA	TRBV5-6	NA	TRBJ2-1	TGTGCCAGCAGCCCCCCGGGGGACAATGAGCAGTTCTTC	CASSPPGDNEQFF
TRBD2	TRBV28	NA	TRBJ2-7	TGTGCCAGCAGTTCACAACAAGCGGGAACATACGAGCAGTACTTC	CASSSQQAGTYEQYF
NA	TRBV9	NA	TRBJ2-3	TGTGCCAGCAGCGGAGGCGGGAGCACAGATACGCAGTATTTT	CASSGGGSTDTQYF
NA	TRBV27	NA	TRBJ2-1	TGTGCCAGCAGTTTGGCGGGAGAGCAGTTCTTC	CASSLAGEQFF
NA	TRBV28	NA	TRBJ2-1	TGTGCCAGCAGTTCTGGGTACTCAGACGAAGGTGAGCAGTTCTTC	CASSSGYSDEGEQFF
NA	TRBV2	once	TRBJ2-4	TGTGCCAGCAGAGCAGGGTTGGCGGTTGGAAACATTCAGTACTTC	CASRAGLAVGNIQYF
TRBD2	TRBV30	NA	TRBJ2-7	TGTGCCTGGAGTACGGTAGGACTAGCGGGGGACTACGAGCAGTACTTC	CAWSTVGLAGDYEQYF
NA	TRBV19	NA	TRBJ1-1	TGTGCCAGTAGGAGGAGCGTCTACGAGAACACTGAAGCTTTCTTT	CASRRSVYENTEAFF
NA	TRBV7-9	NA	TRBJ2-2	TGTGCCAGCAGCCTTTCCATCGGACTCTTCGGGGAGCTGTTTTTT	CASSLSIGLFGELFF
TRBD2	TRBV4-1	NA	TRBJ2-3	TGCGCCAGCAGCCAACCAGCGGGAGGTTTGGATACGCAGTATTTT	CASSQPAGGLDTQYF
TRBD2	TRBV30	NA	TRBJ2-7	TGTGCCTGGAGCGATATTAGCGGGACAACCTCCTACGAGCAGTACTTC	CAWSDISGTTSYEQYF
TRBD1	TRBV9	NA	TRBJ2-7	TGTGCCAGCAGCCTTAGGACAGGGGTCCCCTACGAGCAGTACTTC	CASSLRTGVPYEQYF
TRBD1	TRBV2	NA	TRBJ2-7	TGTGCCAGCGGGGGAAGGGGGCGGTACGAGCAGTACTTC	CASGGRGRYEQYF
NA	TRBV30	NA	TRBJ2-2	TGTGCCTGGGCGGGGATCGGGGAGCTGTTTTTT	CAWAGIGELFF
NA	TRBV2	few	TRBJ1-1	TGTGCCAGCAGTTTGAACACTGAAGCTTTCTTT	CASSLNTEAFF
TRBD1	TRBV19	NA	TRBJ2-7	TGTGCCAGTAGTATTGGACAGGCCTACGAGCAGTACTTC	CASSIGQAYEQYF
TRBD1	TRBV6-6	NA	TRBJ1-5	TGTGCCAGCACCCACAGGGGCGAACAGCCCCAGCATTTT	CASTHRGEQPQHF
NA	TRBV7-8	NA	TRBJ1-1	TGTGCCAGCAGCTTCCGGGACCGCCATAAGACTGAAGCTTTCTTT	CASSFRDRHKTEAFF
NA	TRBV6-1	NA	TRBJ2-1	TGTGCCAGCAGTGAAGCTGGCGGTGGTGGGAACAATGAGCAGTTCTTC	CASSEAGGGGNNEQFF
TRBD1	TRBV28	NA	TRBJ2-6	TGTGCCAGCAGTTCATACGGGACAGTGTATTCTGGGGCCAACGTCCTGACTTTC	CASSSYGTVYSGANVLTF
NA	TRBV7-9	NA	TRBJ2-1	TGTGCCAGCAGGAACAATGAGCAGTTCTTC	CASRNNEQFF
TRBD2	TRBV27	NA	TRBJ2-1	TGTGCCAGCAGCTCGGGGGGCTACAATGAGCAGTTCTTC	CASSSGGYNEQFF
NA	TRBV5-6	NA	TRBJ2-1	TGTGCCAGCAGCGGAAGAAATGAGCAGTTCTTC	CASSGRNEQFF
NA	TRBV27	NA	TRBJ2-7	TGTGCCAGCACCACCCGCGTTAATGGGGGGCTCCGCTACGAGCAGTACTTC	CASTTRVNGGLRYEQYF
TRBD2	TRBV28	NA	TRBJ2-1	TGTGCCAGCAACTCCCCACGGGAGGGCAACCAAAATGAGCAGTTCTTC	CASNSPREGNQNEQFF
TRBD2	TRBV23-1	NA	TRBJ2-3	TGCGCCAGCAGTCCCGCCATTTTTACTCTAGCGGGTGGTTGGAGAGATACGCAGTATTTT	CASSPAIFTLAGGWRDTQYF